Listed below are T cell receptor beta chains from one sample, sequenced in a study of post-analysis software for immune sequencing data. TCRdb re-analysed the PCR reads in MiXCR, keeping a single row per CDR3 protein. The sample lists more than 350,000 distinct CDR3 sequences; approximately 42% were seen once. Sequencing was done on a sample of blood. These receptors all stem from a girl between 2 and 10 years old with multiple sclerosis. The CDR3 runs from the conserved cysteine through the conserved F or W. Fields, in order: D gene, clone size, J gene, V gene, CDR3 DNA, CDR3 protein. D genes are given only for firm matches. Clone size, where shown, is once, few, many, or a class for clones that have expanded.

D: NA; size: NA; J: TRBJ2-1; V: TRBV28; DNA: TGTGCCAGCAGCATCTGGGAGGGGGTAATATACAATGAGCAGTTCTTC; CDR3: CASSIWEGVIYNEQFF
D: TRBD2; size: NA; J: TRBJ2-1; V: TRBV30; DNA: TGTGCCTGGAGTACTAGCGGGACCTACAATGAGCAGTTCTTC; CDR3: CAWSTSGTYNEQFF
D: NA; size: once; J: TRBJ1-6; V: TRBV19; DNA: TGTGCCAGTAGTATACCCGCAAGGGGATTCGTGGATTCACCCCTCCACTTT; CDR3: CASSIPARGFVDSPLHF
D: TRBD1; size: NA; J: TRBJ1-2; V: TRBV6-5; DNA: TGTGCCAGCAGTTATCGCATGACAGGGGATCTCTATGGCTACACCTTC; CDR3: CASSYRMTGDLYGYTF
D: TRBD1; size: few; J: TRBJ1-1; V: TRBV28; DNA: TGTGCCAGCAGTTCCCCCTCGTACAGGGGGGCTGAAGCTTTCTTT; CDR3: CASSSPSYRGAEAFF
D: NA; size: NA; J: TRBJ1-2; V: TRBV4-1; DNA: TGCGCCAGCAGCCAAGAGGACCGGAACTATGGCTACACCTTC; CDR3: CASSQEDRNYGYTF
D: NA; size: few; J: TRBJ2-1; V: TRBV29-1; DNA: TGCAGCGTTGAAGATCTGGAACTAGTGATCCCCAATGAGCAGTTCTTC; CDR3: CSVEDLELVIPNEQFF
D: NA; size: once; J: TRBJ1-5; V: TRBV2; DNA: TGTGCCAGCAGTGTAGACATGATCAATCAGCCCCAGCATTTT; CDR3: CASSVDMINQPQHF
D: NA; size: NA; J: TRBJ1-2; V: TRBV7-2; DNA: TGTGCCAGCAGCTTGGGGGTCGGTAAGGGCTACACCTTC; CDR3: CASSLGVGKGYTF
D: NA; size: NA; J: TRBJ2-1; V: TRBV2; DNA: TGTGCCAGCAACCAAGGGGGGTACAATGAGCAGTTCTTC; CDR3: CASNQGGYNEQFF
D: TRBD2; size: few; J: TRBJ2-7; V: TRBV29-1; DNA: TGCAGCGTTGAAGAGGGGGGGGACTCCTACGAGCAGTACTTC; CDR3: CSVEEGGDSYEQYF
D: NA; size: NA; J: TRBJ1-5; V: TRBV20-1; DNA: TGCAGTGCTAGCGGCGGCCTTTTAAGCCAGCCCCAGCATTTT; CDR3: CSASGGLLSQPQHF
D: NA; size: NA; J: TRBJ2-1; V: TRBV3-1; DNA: TGTGCCAGCAGCCAAGGTGGCGTGTCCTACAATGAGCAGTTCTTC; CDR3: CASSQGGVSYNEQFF
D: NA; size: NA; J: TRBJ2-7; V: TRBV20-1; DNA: TGCAGTGCTAGACAGGGTGGCGAGCAGTACTTC; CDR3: CSARQGGEQYF
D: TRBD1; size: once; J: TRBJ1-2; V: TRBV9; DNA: TGTGCCAGCAGCGTAGCTCTAGGACAGGGGCATGGCTACACCTTC; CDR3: CASSVALGQGHGYTF
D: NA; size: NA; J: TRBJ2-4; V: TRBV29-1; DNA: TGCAGCGTTGAAGGAGTACTAGCCAAAAACATTCAGTACTTC; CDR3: CSVEGVLAKNIQYF
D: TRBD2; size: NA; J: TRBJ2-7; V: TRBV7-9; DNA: TGTGCCAGCAGTTGGCGGGGGTACGAGCAGTACTTC; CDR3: CASSWRGYEQYF
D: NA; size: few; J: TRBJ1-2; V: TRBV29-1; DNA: TGCAGCGTGGGGGACGGGACGCCGGGCGGCTACACCTTC; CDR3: CSVGDGTPGGYTF
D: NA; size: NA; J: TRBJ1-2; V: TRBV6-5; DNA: TGTGCCAGCAGTTACCAACCGAGGGCCTATGGCTACACCTTC; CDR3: CASSYQPRAYGYTF
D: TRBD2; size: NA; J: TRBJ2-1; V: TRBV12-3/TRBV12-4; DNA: TGTGCCTCCGGAGGGGGTTCAAGCGGGAGCTCCTACAATGAGCAGTGCTTC; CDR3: CASGGGSSGSSYNEQCF
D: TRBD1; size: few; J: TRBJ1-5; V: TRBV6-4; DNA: TGTGCCAGCATCTCGATATCGGGACAGGGGGATCAGCCCCAGCATTTT; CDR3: CASISISGQGDQPQHF
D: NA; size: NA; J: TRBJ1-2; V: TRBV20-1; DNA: TGCAGTGCTAGACCGGAAAACTATGGCTACACCTTC; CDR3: CSARPENYGYTF
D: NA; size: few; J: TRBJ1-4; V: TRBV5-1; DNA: TGCGCCAGCAGCCCGCAGGGCGCACGGAACCAACTGTTTTTT; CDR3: CASSPQGARNQLFF
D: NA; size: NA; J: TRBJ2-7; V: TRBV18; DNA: TGTGCCAGCTCACCTGGCAAGCCCTACGAGCAGTACTTC; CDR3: CASSPGKPYEQYF
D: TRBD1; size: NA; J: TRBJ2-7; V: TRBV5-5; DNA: TGTGCCAGCAGCTTGGGCTACAGGGGGATTAACGAGCAGTACTTC; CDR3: CASSLGYRGINEQYF
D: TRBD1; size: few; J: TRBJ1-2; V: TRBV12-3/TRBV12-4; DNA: TGTGCCAGCAGCCGCCCGGACAGGAGCAACTATGGCTACACCTTC; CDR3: CASSRPDRSNYGYTF
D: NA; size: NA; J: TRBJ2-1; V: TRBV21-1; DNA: TGTGCCAGCAGCAAGAGGCTAGCGGGGGCCACGTCCAATGAGCAGTTCTTC; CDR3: CASSKRLAGATSNEQFF
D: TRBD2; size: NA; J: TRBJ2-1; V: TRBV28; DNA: TGTGCCAGCAGTTCGGCTGCACTAGCGGGCTCCTACAATGAGCAGTTCTTC; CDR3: CASSSAALAGSYNEQFF